This paragraph covers one T cell receptor (beta chain) sequence. These data originate in a study of cytomegalovirus exposure and HLA in healthy donors. Vbeta (60) and Jbeta (13) primers were used in the PCR. Clones were sequenced by immunoSEQ multiplex PCR, and TCRdb holds only the in-frame ones, with some missing. Recorded for this sample: 150,000 to 200,000 clones. The CDR3 is made up of 15 amino acids. Trimming shortened V by 0 bases and J by 2 bases, and 8 bases separated the two germline ends. Germline CDR1 is KGHSH and CDR2 is LQKENI. The sequenced material came from PBMCs. The chain carries TRBV18 and TRBJ2-1; TRBD1 is a possible D gene (6 bases). This clonotype was sampled from a woman aged 18-29 years in good health and CMV-seropositive. The CDR3: CASSPPGAPYNEQFF. The CDR3 DNA reads TGTGCCAGCTCACCACCGGGGGCTCCCTACAATGAGCAGTTCTTC.